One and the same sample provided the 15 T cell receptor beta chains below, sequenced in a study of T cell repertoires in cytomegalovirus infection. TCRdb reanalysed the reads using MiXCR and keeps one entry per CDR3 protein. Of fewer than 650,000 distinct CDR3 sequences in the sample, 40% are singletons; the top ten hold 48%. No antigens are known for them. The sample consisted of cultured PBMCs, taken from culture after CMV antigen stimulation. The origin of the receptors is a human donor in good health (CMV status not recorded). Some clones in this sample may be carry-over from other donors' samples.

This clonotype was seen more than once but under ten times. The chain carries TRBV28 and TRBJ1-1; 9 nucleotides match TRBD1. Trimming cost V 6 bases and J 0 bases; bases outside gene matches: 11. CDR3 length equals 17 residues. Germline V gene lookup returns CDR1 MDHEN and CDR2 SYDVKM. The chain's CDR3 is CASSRLGTGPMNTEAFF. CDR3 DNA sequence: TGTGCCAGCAGCCGATTAGGGACAGGGCCCATGAACACTGAAGCTTTCTTT. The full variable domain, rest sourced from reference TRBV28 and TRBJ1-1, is DVKVTQSSRYLVKRTGEKVFLECVQDMDHENMFWYRQDPGLGLRLIYFSYDVKMKEKGDIPEGYSVSREKKERFSLILESASTNQTSMYLCASSRLGTGPMNTEAFFGQGTRLTVV.

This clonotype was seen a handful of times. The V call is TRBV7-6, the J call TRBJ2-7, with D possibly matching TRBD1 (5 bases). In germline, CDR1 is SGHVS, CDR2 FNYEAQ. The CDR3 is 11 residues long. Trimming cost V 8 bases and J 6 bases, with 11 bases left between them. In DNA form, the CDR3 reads TGTGCCAGCGGGGCGGTAAGCGAGCAGTACTTC. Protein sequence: CASGAVSEQYF. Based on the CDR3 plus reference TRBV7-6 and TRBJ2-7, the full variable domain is GAGVSQSPRYKVTKRGQDVALRCDPISGHVSLYWYRQALGQGPEFLTYFNYEAQQDKSGLPNDRFSAERPEGSISTLTIQRTEQRDSAMYRCASGAVSEQYFGPGTRLTVT.

The DNA for the CDR3 is TGCGCCAGCAGCTTGCCTCCGACAGGTTATCAGCCCCAGCATTTT. This sequence encodes CASSLPPTGYQPQHF. The V and J genes are TRBV5-1 and TRBJ1-5; D possibly corresponds to TRBD1 (6 bases). There are 15 residues in the CDR3. Germline values: CDR1 SGHRS, CDR2 YFSETQ. V lost 1 base and J lost 5, with 13 bases in between.

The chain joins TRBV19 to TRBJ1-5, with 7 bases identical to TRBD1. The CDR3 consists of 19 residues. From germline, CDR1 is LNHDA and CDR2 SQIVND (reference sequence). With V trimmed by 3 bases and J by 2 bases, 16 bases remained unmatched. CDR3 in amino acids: CASSIGTAPVVMGNQPQHF. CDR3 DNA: TGTGCCAGTAGTATTGGGACAGCGCCGGTGGTAATGGGCAATCAGCCCCAGCATTTT.

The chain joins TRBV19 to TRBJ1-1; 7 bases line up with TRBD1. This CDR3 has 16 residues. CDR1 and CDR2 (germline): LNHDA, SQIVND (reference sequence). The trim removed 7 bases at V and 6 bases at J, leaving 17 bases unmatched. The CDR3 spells CASMGGGHRGTAEAFF. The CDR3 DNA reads TGTGCCAGTATGGGAGGGGGCCACAGGGGTACGGCTGAAGCTTTCTTT.

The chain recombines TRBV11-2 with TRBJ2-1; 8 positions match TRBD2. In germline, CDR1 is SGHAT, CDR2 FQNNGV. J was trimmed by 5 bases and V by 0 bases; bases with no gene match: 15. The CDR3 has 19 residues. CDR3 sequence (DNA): TGTGCCAGCAGCTTAGACAGGTTGCGGAGCGGGAGCCGGGACAATGAGCAGTTCTTC. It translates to CASSLDRLRSGSRDNEQFF.

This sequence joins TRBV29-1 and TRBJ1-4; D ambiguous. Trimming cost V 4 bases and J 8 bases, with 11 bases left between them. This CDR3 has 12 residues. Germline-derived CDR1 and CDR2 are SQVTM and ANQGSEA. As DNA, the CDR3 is TGCAGCGTTGGCGTAGGGCTCGAAAAACTGTTTTTT. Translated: CSVGVGLEKLFF.

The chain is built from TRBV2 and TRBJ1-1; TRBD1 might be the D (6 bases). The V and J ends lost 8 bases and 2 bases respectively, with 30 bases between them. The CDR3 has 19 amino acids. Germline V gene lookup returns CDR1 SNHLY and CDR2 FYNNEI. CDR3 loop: CASPIFTRGEGSLNTEAFF. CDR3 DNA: TGTGCCAGCCCAATATTTACTAGGGGGGAAGGAAGCCTTAACACTGAAGCTTTCTTT.

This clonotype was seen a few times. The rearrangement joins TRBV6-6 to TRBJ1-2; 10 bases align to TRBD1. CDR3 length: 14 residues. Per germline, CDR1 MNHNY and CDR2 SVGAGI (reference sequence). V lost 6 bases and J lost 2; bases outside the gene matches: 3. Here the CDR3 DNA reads TGTGCCAGCAGGGGACAGGGGAGGAACTATGGCTACACCTTC. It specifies CASRGQGRNYGYTF.

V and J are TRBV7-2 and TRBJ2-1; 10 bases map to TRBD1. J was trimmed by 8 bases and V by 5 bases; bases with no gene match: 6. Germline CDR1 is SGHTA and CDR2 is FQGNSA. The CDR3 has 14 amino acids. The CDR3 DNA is TGTGCCAGCAGCCCTTCGGGGACAGGGGATGAGCAGTTCTTC. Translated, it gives CASSPSGTGDEQFF.

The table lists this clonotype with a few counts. The DNA for the CDR3 is TGTGCCAGCAGTGAACGGACAGGGGTAGGTCAGCCCCAGCATTTT. It yields the protein CASSERTGVGQPQHF. The chain has TRBV6-1 and TRBJ1-5, with 9 nucleotides matching TRBD1. The CDR3 is made up of 15 amino acids. CDR1 is MNHNS and CDR2 is SASEGT in the germline V gene. V gave up 2 bases and J gave up 6 bases; unmatched junction bases: 5.

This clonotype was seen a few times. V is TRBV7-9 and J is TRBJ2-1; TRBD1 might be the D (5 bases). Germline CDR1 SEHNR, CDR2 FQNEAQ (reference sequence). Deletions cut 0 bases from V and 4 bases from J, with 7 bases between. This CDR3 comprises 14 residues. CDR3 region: CASSLATEYNEQFF. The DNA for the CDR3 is TGTGCCAGCAGCTTAGCGACAGAGTACAATGAGCAGTTCTTC.

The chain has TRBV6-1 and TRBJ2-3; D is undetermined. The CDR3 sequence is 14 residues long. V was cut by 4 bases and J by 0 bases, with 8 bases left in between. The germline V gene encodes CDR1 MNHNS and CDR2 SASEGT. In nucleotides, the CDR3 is TGTGCCAGCAGTGTGTTGACTAGCACAGATACGCAGTATTTT. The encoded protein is CASSVLTSTDTQYF.

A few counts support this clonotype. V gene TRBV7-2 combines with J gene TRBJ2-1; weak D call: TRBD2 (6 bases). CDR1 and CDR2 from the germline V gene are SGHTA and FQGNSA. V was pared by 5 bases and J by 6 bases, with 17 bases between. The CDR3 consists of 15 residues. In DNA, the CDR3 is TGTGCCAGCAGCATGACTCTAGGCGGGGTCAATGAGCAGTTCTTC. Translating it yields CASSMTLGGVNEQFF. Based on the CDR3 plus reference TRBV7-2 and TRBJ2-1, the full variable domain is GAGVSQSPSNKVTEKGKDVELRCDPISGHTALYWYRQSLGQGLEFLIYFQGNSAPDKSGLPSDRFSAERTGGSVSTLTIQRTQQEDSAVYLCASSMTLGGVNEQFFGPGTRLTVL.

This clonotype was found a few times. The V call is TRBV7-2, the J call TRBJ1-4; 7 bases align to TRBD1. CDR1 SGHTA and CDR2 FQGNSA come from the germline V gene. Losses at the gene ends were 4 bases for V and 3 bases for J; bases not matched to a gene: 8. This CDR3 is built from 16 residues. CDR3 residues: CASSYGQEDSNEKLFF. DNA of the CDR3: TGTGCCAGCAGCTACGGACAGGAAGATTCTAATGAAAAACTGTTTTTT.